This entry lists 30 T cell receptor beta chains sequenced from one sample in a study of T-cell memory formation after mild COVID-19. TCRdb used MiXCR to reprocess the 5' RACE reads, holding one entry per CDR3 protein. The table records over 500,000 distinct CDR3 sequences, roughly a sixth of them present only once. Sample: PBMCs or a T cell subset sorted from them (not recorded which). Receptors were obtained from an adult woman who had mild COVID-19 (a few samples of this study predate the infection). Cell type and time point are not known.

The gene calls are TRBV19 and TRBJ1-1, with TRBD1 matching over 9 bases. Germline lookup yields CDR1 LNHDA and CDR2 SQIVND (reference sequence). This CDR3 region has 13 residues. The ends lost 7 bases at V and 5 bases at J; junction bases unmatched: 5. CDR3 in DNA: TGTGCCAGTACCTCTGACAGGGGGACTGAAGCTTTCTTT. It encodes CASTSDRGTEAFF.

V is TRBV4-1 and J is TRBJ1-2; a possible D gene is TRBD1 (5 bases). The CDR3 loop spans 15 amino acids. Germline lookup yields CDR1 MGHRA and CDR2 YSYEKL. Trimming pared 2 bases from V and 4 bases from J, leaving 14 bases between. The CDR3 protein is CASSQFRVGVYGYTF. In DNA, the CDR3 is TGCGCCAGCAGCCAATTCAGGGTCGGAGTCTATGGCTACACCTTC.

This clonotype turned up a few times. This chain links TRBV20-1 with TRBJ2-6; D is undetermined. CDR3 length: 14 residues. Looked up from germline, CDR1 is DFQATT and CDR2 is SNEGSKA (reference sequence). The ends were cut back, 0 bases at V and 5 bases at J, with 8 bases in the middle. CDR3 in DNA: TGCAGTGCTAGAGACAGTGGCTGGGCCAACGTCCTGACTTTC. It specifies CSARDSGWANVLTF.

V gene TRBV15 combines with J gene TRBJ2-3; unclear D gene. The germline CDR1 and CDR2 sequences are LNHNV and YYDKDF (reference sequence). There are 15 residues in the CDR3. The V end lost 0 bases, the J end lost 6 bases, and 13 bases lay between the germline ends. The CDR3 reads CATSRDNVDSDTQYF. DNA of the CDR3: TGTGCCACCAGCAGAGATAACGTGGATTCGGATACGCAGTATTTT.

This sequence joins TRBV24-1 and TRBJ1-2, with D possibly TRBD1 on 6 matching bases. CDR3 length: 14 residues. CDR1 KGHDR and CDR2 SFDVKD come from the germline V gene. V lost 2 bases and J 5 bases, leaving 11 bases between the germline ends. CDR3 sequence reads: CATSDSWTDYGYTF. CDR3 in DNA: TGTGCCACCAGTGATTCGTGGACAGATTATGGCTACACCTTC.

The rearrangement links TRBV7-3 to TRBJ2-5; tentatively, D is TRBD2 (5 bases). V shed 5 bases and J shed 7 bases, with 14 bases lying between them. Germline V gene sequence: CDR1 SGHTA, CDR2 FQGTGA. This CDR3 has 13 amino acids. The CDR3 loop reads CASSRGLPGTQYF. The CDR3 DNA is TGTGCCAGCAGCCGCGGGCTCCCGGGGACCCAGTACTTC.

In its sample, this clonotype was seen a few times. The CDR3 region has the DNA TGTGCCAGCAGCCAGCGGACCGGGGAGCTGTTTTTT. Translation gives CASSQRTGELFF. The chain is built from TRBV5-6 and TRBJ2-2; D is possibly TRBD2 (5 bases). CDR1 is SGHDT and CDR2 is YYEEEE in the germline V gene. V lost 4 bases and J lost 5, with 6 bases in between. This CDR3 contains 12 residues.

The sample holds many counts of this clonotype. The V and J genes are TRBV12-3 or TRBV12-4 and TRBJ2-3; tentatively, D is TRBD2 (5 bases). The V end was cut by 0 bases, the J end by 4 bases, with 14 bases between. CDR3 length: 16 residues. The DNA of the CDR3 is TGTGCCAGCAGTTTAGCGTCGGGAATTGGACCAGATACGCAGTATTTT. It yields the protein CASSLASGIGPDTQYF.

This clonotype turned up a few times. V is TRBV4-1 and J is TRBJ1-1; 7 bases are a match to TRBD1. Germline trimming cut 1 base from V and 7 bases from J; bases unmatched to any gene: 6. The CDR3 loop spans 14 amino acids. In germline, CDR1 is MGHRA, CDR2 YSYEKL. DNA of the CDR3: TGCGCCAGCAGCCAAGGGGACAGCCAACGTGAAGCTTTCTTT. Protein product: CASSQGDSQREAFF.

The table lists this clonotype with a few counts. The chain employs TRBV4-3 and TRBJ2-3; 9 bases are shared with TRBD2. Germline trimming cut 3 bases from V and 5 bases from J; bases unmatched to any gene: 9. Germline loops: CDR1 LGHNA, CDR2 YSLEER. The CDR3 runs to 16 residues. In nucleotides, the CDR3 is TGCGCCAGCAGCCAGATGTATAGCGGGAGTATAGATACGCAGTATTTT. It codes for CASSQMYSGSIDTQYF.

V is TRBV25-1 and J is TRBJ2-6; possibly TRBD1 for D (5 bases). This CDR3 region has 15 residues. Per germline, CDR1 MGHDK and CDR2 SYGVNS. Trimming shortened V by 4 bases and J by 2 bases, and 9 bases separated the two germline ends. CDR3 amino acids: CASSVRAAGANVLTF. CDR3 DNA: TGTGCCAGCAGTGTCAGGGCGGCTGGGGCCAACGTCCTGACTTTC.

This clonotype was counted only a few times. The chain combines TRBV27 with TRBJ2-1; D is tentatively TRBD1 or TRBD2 (5 bases each). The germline V and J ends were trimmed by 5 bases and 2 bases, with 13 bases remaining between them. CDR3 size: 15 residues. Germline V lookup: CDR1 MNHEY, CDR2 SMNVEV (reference sequence). The CDR3 DNA reads TGTGCCAGCAGTCCAGGGACCGCACCCTACAATGAGCAGTTCTTC. Translating gives CASSPGTAPYNEQFF.

This clonotype was recorded a few times. The gene calls are TRBV29-1 and TRBJ2-7; a weak D match, TRBD1 (6 bases). This CDR3 is 14 amino acids long. Trimming removed 0 bases at V and 3 bases at J, with 12 bases between. CDR1 and CDR2 from the germline V gene are SQVTM and ANQGSEA. CDR3 amino acids: CSVEDQGPRYEQYF. CDR3 DNA sequence: TGCAGCGTTGAAGACCAGGGGCCCCGCTACGAGCAGTACTTC.

This clonotype was recorded many times. The rearrangement joins TRBV5-1 to TRBJ2-7; 9 positions agree with TRBD1. The junction had 10 bases not matched to a gene; V was cut back by 4 bases and J by 5 bases. This CDR3 comprises 15 residues. Germline V gene lookup returns CDR1 SGHRS and CDR2 YFSETQ. The CDR3 protein is CASSRNPGQGNEQYF. DNA of the CDR3: TGCGCCAGCAGCCGAAATCCGGGACAGGGCAACGAGCAGTACTTC.

The V and J genes are TRBV5-5 and TRBJ2-3; 8 bases match TRBD1. The germline gives CDR1 SGHKS, CDR2 YYEKEE (reference sequence). Trimming removed 4 bases from V and 3 bases from J; junction bases left unmatched: 7. The CDR3 sequence is 15 residues long. The CDR3 here is CASSRRQGKTDTQYF. The CDR3 DNA follows: TGTGCCAGCAGCCGGCGACAGGGGAAGACAGATACGCAGTATTTT.

CDR3 in amino acids: CASSDGQGAGNTEAFF. The CDR3 nucleotides read TGTGCCAGCAGTGACGGACAGGGGGCTGGGAACACTGAAGCTTTCTTT. V usage is TRBV27 and J usage is TRBJ1-1, with 11 bases that match TRBD1. The ends lost 5 bases at V and 1 base at J; junction bases unmatched: 6. The length of the CDR3 is 16 residues. Germline assignment: CDR1 MNHEY and CDR2 SMNVEV (reference sequence).

This clonotype was seen a handful of times. The chain joins TRBV4-1 to TRBJ2-2, with a weak D call TRBD1 (6 bases). CDR3 length equals 15 residues. V dropped 3 bases and J dropped 4 bases, with 12 bases sitting between them. The V gene's germline CDR1 is MGHRA and CDR2 YSYEKL. CDR3 nucleotide sequence: TGCGCCAGCAGCCACCAGGACAGTTCCACCGGGGAGCTGTTTTTT. Translated, it gives CASSHQDSSTGELFF.

This clonotype came up a few times. J is TRBJ2-7 and V is TRBV12-3 or TRBV12-4, with 8 bases identical to TRBD1. The CDR3 covers 15 residues. With 5 bases clipped from V and 7 bases from J, the junction kept 13 bases outside the gene matches. CDR3 loop: CASSPDRGTLGEQYF. The CDR3 DNA sequence: TGTGCCAGCAGTCCCGACAGGGGTACTTTGGGGGAGCAGTACTTC.

The rearrangement joins TRBV4-2 to TRBJ2-3; TRBD2 agrees at 11 bases. Germline V lookup: CDR1 LGHNA, CDR2 YNFKEQ. With V trimmed by 1 base and J by 5 bases, 5 bases remained unmatched. The CDR3 spans 16 residues. The CDR3 DNA reads TGTGCCAGCAGCCAAGTAACTAGCGGGAGTCAAGATACGCAGTATTTT. It specifies CASSQVTSGSQDTQYF.

This chain links TRBV7-2 with TRBJ2-4; D not resolved. The CDR3 runs to 12 residues. Trimming pared 5 bases from V and 14 bases from J, leaving 16 bases between. The germline V gene encodes CDR1 SGHTA and CDR2 FQGNSA. As DNA, the CDR3 is TGTGCCAGCAGCCCCTCCCCCCAGTCTGAGTACTTC. It translates to CASSPSPQSEYF.

The chain's CDR3 is CASSLPPRLAGGRGSTDTQYF. The CDR3 DNA follows: TGTGCCAGCAGCTTACCCCCCCGACTAGCGGGGGGGCGAGGTAGCACAGATACGCAGTATTTT. The rearrangement links TRBV7-2 to TRBJ2-3; 14 bases agree with TRBD2. Germline-derived CDR1 and CDR2 are SGHTA and FQGNSA. The CDR3 consists of 21 residues. V dropped 2 bases and J dropped 0; count of bases not matched to a gene: 13.

V gene TRBV5-6 combines with J gene TRBJ1-2; no clear D gene. The germline V gene encodes CDR1 SGHDT and CDR2 YYEEEE. The V and J ends lost 2 bases and 4 bases respectively, with 12 bases between them. The CDR3 totals 14 residues. CDR3 region: CASSLGRMGYGYTF. CDR3 nucleotide sequence: TGTGCCAGCAGCTTAGGGCGTATGGGCTATGGCTACACCTTC. The full variable domain, in which reference TRBV5-6 and TRBJ1-2 provide the parts outside the CDR3, is DAGVTQSPTHLIKTRGQQVTLRCSPKSGHDTVSWYQQALGQGPQFIFQYYEEEERQRGNFPDRFSGHQFPNYSSELNVNALLLGDSALYLCASSLGRMGYGYTFGSGTRLTVV.

The rearrangement joins TRBV11-3 to TRBJ2-3, with D tentatively TRBD1 or TRBD2 (7 bases each). Germline lookup yields CDR1 SGHNT and CDR2 YENEEA. V was pared by 3 bases and J by 6 bases, with 19 bases between. This CDR3 is built from 16 residues. Here the CDR3 reads CASSLGRGPLSDTQYF. The CDR3 nucleotides read TGTGCCAGCAGCTTGGGGAGGGGGCCTTTATCGGATACGCAGTATTTT.

This clonotype occurred a few times. The chain combines TRBV9 with TRBJ2-7; 9 nucleotides line up with TRBD2. Trimming took 4 bases from V and 5 from J; bases not matched to a gene: 10. In germline, CDR1 is SGDLS, CDR2 YYNGEE. CDR3 length equals 15 residues. CDR3 sequence (DNA): TGTGCCAGCAGCTCCGAGCGGGAGGCAGCTCACGAGCAGTACTTC. Translation gives CASSSEREAAHEQYF.

The CDR3, as DNA: TGCAGTGCTACTACGGGACAGAGGCGCAATGAGCAGTTCTTC. Protein sequence: CSATTGQRRNEQFF. The rearrangement links TRBV20-1 to TRBJ2-1; 7 positions match TRBD1. Germline-derived CDR1 and CDR2 are DFQATT and SNEGSKA (reference sequence). The V gene end was trimmed by 4 bases and the J gene end by 6 bases; junction bases not matched to a gene: 9. CDR3 size: 14 residues.

The chain recombines TRBV20-1 with TRBJ2-7; TRBD2 matches at 9 bases. Germline trimming cut 5 bases from V and 3 bases from J; bases unmatched to any gene: 8. CDR1 and CDR2 (germline): DFQATT, SNEGSKA (reference sequence). The CDR3 has 14 residues. The CDR3 is CSASPRLAVYEQYF. The DNA for the CDR3 is TGCAGTGCTTCCCCTAGACTAGCGGTCTACGAGCAGTACTTC.

In this sample, this clonotype turned up a few times. The CDR3 DNA reads as TGTGCCAGCAGCGCCGAGATGACAGGGAACTATGGCTACACCTTC. It encodes CASSAEMTGNYGYTF. The rearrangement links TRBV9 to TRBJ1-2; 7 nucleotides match TRBD1. The CDR3 is 15 residues long. The germline gives CDR1 SGDLS, CDR2 YYNGEE. Losses at the gene ends were 3 bases for V and 2 bases for J; bases not matched to a gene: 7.

This clonotype has only a few counts. The V gene is TRBV30, the J gene TRBJ1-1; 9 nucleotides line up with TRBD1. The trim removed 6 bases at V and 3 bases at J, leaving 2 bases unmatched. Germline loops: CDR1 GTSNPN, CDR2 SVGIG (reference sequence). The CDR3 has 12 residues. Here the CDR3 reads CACGQGHTEAFF. The CDR3 DNA is TGTGCCTGCGGACAGGGGCACACTGAAGCTTTCTTT. The full variable domain, its missing parts supplied by reference TRBV30 and TRBJ1-1, is SQTIHQWPATLVQPVGSPLSLECTVEGTSNPNLYWYRQAAGRGLQLLFYSVGIGQISSEVPQNLSASRPQDRQFILSSKKLLLSDSGFYLCACGQGHTEAFFGQGTRLTVV.

A few counts support this clonotype. V gene TRBV2 combines with J gene TRBJ2-1, with 8 bases aligning to TRBD2. The CDR3 runs to 19 residues. Germline CDR1 SNHLY, CDR2 FYNNEI. The junction had 17 bases not matched to a gene; V was cut back by 3 bases and J by 4 bases. CDR3: CASSESPWEERGTYNEQFF. Written as DNA, the CDR3 is TGTGCCAGCAGTGAGAGCCCCTGGGAGGAGCGGGGGACTTACAATGAGCAGTTCTTC.

The J gene is TRBJ1-2, the V gene TRBV29-1; D gene uncertain. This CDR3 spans 14 amino acids. Trimming took off 1 base at V and 0 bases at J, with 9 bases between the two ends. Germline lookup yields CDR1 SQVTM and CDR2 ANQGSEA. CDR3 in amino acids: CSVEGTAANYGYTF. The CDR3 nucleotides are TGCAGCGTTGAAGGGACGGCAGCTAACTATGGCTACACCTTC. The full variable domain, with the rest looked up from reference TRBV29-1 and TRBJ1-2, is SAVISQKPSRDICQRGTSLTIQCQVDSQVTMMFWYRQQPGQSLTLIATANQGSEATYESGFVIDKFPISRPNLTFSTLTVSNMSPEDSSIYLCSVEGTAANYGYTFGSGTRLTVV.